The 21 T cell receptor beta chains below come from one sample, sequenced in a study of early T cells in non-severe SARS-CoV-2 infection (dated by TCRdb to the early 2020s). The library was made by 5' RACE. Sequencing was performed on a NextSeq 500. TCRdb redid the processing of the public reads, applying fastp at Q25 and MiXCR, and retained in-frame beta chains. Duplicate CDR3 protein sequences are folded into a single record with the most common DNA and genes. The sample records some 38,000 distinct CDR3 sequences, 3% to 4.5% of which are singletons. 8% to 10% of the sample lies in the top ten. Sequenced material: whole blood. The receptors stem from an adult who was a healthcare worker with PCR-confirmed SARS-CoV-2 infection or an uninfected control (not recorded which).

This clonotype was recorded at least ten times. This chain uses TRBV6-5 with TRBJ1-1; D is possibly TRBD1 (5 bases). The CDR3 runs 12 residues. The V gene lost 6 bases and the J gene lost 5 bases, with 10 bases spanning the gap. The V gene's germline CDR1 is MNHEY and CDR2 SVGAGI. CDR3 coding DNA: TGTGCCAGCAGGGGGCTTAAGACTGAAGCTTTCTTT. This encodes CASRGLKTEAFF.

This clonotype showed up many times. The chain has TRBV3-1 and TRBJ2-3, with 13 bases lining up with TRBD2. CDR3 size: 17 residues. With 4 bases clipped from V and 4 bases from J, the junction kept 8 bases outside the gene matches. CDR1 and CDR2 (germline): LGHDT, YNNKEL (reference sequence). DNA for the CDR3: TGTGCCAGCAGCCCCAATGCGGGACTAGCGGGATCAGATACGCAGTATTTT. As protein: CASSPNAGLAGSDTQYF.

This clonotype was observed many times. The chain has TRBV11-2 and TRBJ2-3; 13 bases fit TRBD2. Germline V gene lookup returns CDR1 SGHAT and CDR2 FQNNGV. V was clipped by 4 bases and J by 0 bases; unmatched bases: 1. The CDR3 is made up of 16 amino acids. The CDR3 loop reads CASSWTSGRSTDTQYF. The CDR3 nucleotides read TGTGCCAGCAGCTGGACTAGCGGGAGAAGCACAGATACGCAGTATTTT.

This clonotype has a count of ten or more. This chain connects TRBV6-2 or TRBV6-3 to TRBJ2-3, with D maybe TRBD2 (5 bases). From germline, CDR1 is MNHEY and CDR2 SVGEGT. Deletions cut 0 bases from V and 2 bases from J, with 24 bases between. The CDR3 is 20 amino acids. CDR3 in DNA: TGTGCCAGCAGTTACTCGAGGCGGGCGCAAACCAGAGTCATCACAGATACGCAGTATTTT. This sequence encodes CASSYSRRAQTRVITDTQYF.

In its sample, this clonotype was seen many times. The chain couples TRBV7-3 to TRBJ2-7; D uncertain. CDR1 is SGHTA and CDR2 is FQGTGA in the germline V gene. V was cut by 5 bases and J by 3 bases, with 8 bases left in between. The CDR3 consists of 12 residues. CDR3 in DNA: TGTGCCAGCAGCCCTCCCAGCTACGAGCAGTACGTC. It is translated as CASSPPSYEQYV.

V and J are TRBV4-3 and TRBJ2-5; D unresolved. V was trimmed by 0 bases and J by 2 bases, leaving 19 bases between them. This CDR3 has 18 amino acids. CDR1 and CDR2 from the germline V gene are LGHNA and YSLEER. The CDR3 sequence is CASSQERPHSEIQETQYF. For the CDR3, the DNA is TGCGCCAGCAGCCAAGAACGGCCACACAGTGAAATACAAGAGACCCAGTACTTC.

This clonotype occurred many times. The chain has TRBV20-1 and TRBJ2-5, with a possible D match to TRBD1 (6 bases). The CDR3 is 14 amino acids. V dropped 6 bases and J dropped 2 bases, with 16 bases sitting between them. Germline V CDR1 and CDR2: DFQATT, SNEGSKA (reference sequence). CDR3 protein: CSAKAGTQQETQYF. The CDR3 DNA reads as TGCAGTGCCAAGGCTGGGACACAACAAGAGACCCAGTACTTC.

This clonotype was seen repeatedly, ten times or more. The chain joins TRBV11-2 to TRBJ2-7; the D gene is possibly TRBD1 (6 bases). V dropped 2 bases and J dropped 3 bases, with 11 bases sitting between them. Germline-derived CDR1 and CDR2 are SGHAT and FQNNGV. This CDR3 is 14 amino acids long. The CDR3 DNA reads TGTGCCAGCAGCTTAACAGGGTTCTACTACGAGCAGTACGTC. Translated, it gives CASSLTGFYYEQYV.

This clonotype was recorded at least ten times. This chain connects TRBV7-9 to TRBJ2-5; D might be TRBD1 (6 bases). The CDR3 is 15 amino acids. Trimming removed 1 base from V and 1 base from J, with 10 bases in between. In germline, CDR1 is SEHNR, CDR2 FQNEAQ (reference sequence). The chain's CDR3 is CASSLGMGAQETQYF. As DNA, the CDR3 is TGTGCCAGCAGCTTAGGGATGGGGGCCCAAGAGACCCAGTACTTC.

This clonotype was seen repeatedly, ten times or more. The chain uses TRBV6-6 and TRBJ1-1, with a tentative D call TRBD1 (5 bases). The CDR3 has 15 amino acids. The V end lost 2 bases, the J end lost 5 bases, and 15 bases lay between the germline ends. CDR1 is MNHNY and CDR2 is SVGAGI in the germline V gene (reference sequence). The CDR3 reads CASSYQGKWRTEAFF. The CDR3 DNA follows: TGTGCCAGCAGTTACCAGGGAAAGTGGCGGACTGAAGCTTTCTTT.

The V call is TRBV28, the J call TRBJ2-3, with no clear D. In germline, CDR1 is MDHEN, CDR2 SYDVKM. The CDR3 is 13 amino acids. V dropped 4 bases and J dropped 1 base, with 6 bases sitting between them. The CDR3 DNA follows: TGTGCCAGCAGTTGGGTTCGCACAGATACGCAGTATTTT. Translating gives CASSWVRTDTQYF.

This clonotype has a count of ten or more. This chain links TRBV24-1 with TRBJ2-5; 8 nucleotides agree with TRBD1. Germline CDR1 is KGHDR and CDR2 is SFDVKD. V shed 4 bases and J 4 bases; nucleotides not matched to a gene: 10. CDR3 length: 16 amino acids. CDR3 amino acids: CATSEPTGANLETQYF. The CDR3 bases are TGTGCCACCAGTGAGCCGACAGGGGCTAACTTAGAGACCCAGTACTTC.

This clonotype was seen many times. The CDR3 here is CASSPRQGYNSPLHF. CDR3 DNA: TGTGCCAGCAGCCCTAGACAGGGGTATAATTCACCCCTCCACTTT. The J gene is TRBJ1-6, the V gene TRBV3-1; 8 bases line up with TRBD1. Trimming removed 4 bases from V and 4 bases from J; junction bases left unmatched: 3. CDR3 length: 15 amino acids. Germline V gives CDR1 LGHDT, CDR2 YNNKEL (reference sequence). Drawing the rest from reference TRBV3-1 and TRBJ1-6, the complete variable domain is DTAVSQTPKYLVTQMGNDKSIKCEQNLGHDTMYWYKQDSKKFLKIMFSYNNKELIINETVPNRFSPKSPDKAHLNLHINSLELGDSAVYFCASSPRQGYNSPLHFGNGTRLTVT.

This clonotype was recorded many times. This sequence joins TRBV12-3 or TRBV12-4 and TRBJ1-3; D not resolved. V was trimmed by 3 bases and J by 0 bases, leaving 15 bases between them. The length of the CDR3 is 17 residues. CDR3 protein: CASSLVDTEDSGNTIYF. CDR3 DNA sequence: TGTGCCAGCAGTTTGGTTGACACTGAAGACTCTGGAAACACCATATATTTT.

This rearrangement joins TRBV11-3 to TRBJ2-3; either TRBD1 or TRBD2 may fit D (5 bases each). The CDR3 consists of 15 residues. V lost 4 bases to trimming and J lost 2 bases, with 13 bases between them. CDR1 is SGHNT and CDR2 is YENEEA in the germline V gene. In DNA form, the CDR3 reads TGTGCCAGCAGCTCCAGAGAGGGGATCACAGATACGCAGTATTTT. Protein product: CASSSREGITDTQYF.

The chain uses TRBV27 and TRBJ1-6, with D unresolved. The V end lost 5 bases, the J end lost 9 bases, and 11 bases lay between the germline ends. Germline CDR1 and CDR2: MNHEY and SMNVEV (reference sequence). This CDR3 has 13 residues. The CDR3 coding sequence is TGTGCCAGCAGTCCCCTAGGAGGTTCACCCCTCCACTTT. It is translated as CASSPLGGSPLHF.

This clonotype was found many times. V gene TRBV24-1 combines with J gene TRBJ2-3; D call uncertain. Germline V gene sequence: CDR1 KGHDR, CDR2 SFDVKD. V was clipped by 10 bases and J by 0 bases, with 19 bases between them. This CDR3 has 16 amino acids. The chain's CDR3 is CATQKGGVASTDTQYF. The DNA for the CDR3 is TGTGCCACTCAAAAGGGTGGGGTGGCCAGCACAGATACGCAGTATTTT.

The gene calls are TRBV15 and TRBJ2-1; 7 bases map to TRBD2. The CDR3 length is 16 residues. Germline V gives CDR1 LNHNV, CDR2 YYDKDF (reference sequence). V lost 0 bases, J lost 2 bases, and 4 bases stayed unmatched. The CDR3 spells CATSRDSGSAYNEQFF. DNA for the CDR3: TGTGCCACCAGCAGAGATAGCGGGTCCGCCTACAATGAGCAGTTCTTC.

By share, this clonotype ranks as medium-sized. The V gene is TRBV4-1, the J gene TRBJ2-7, with D hard to call. Germline CDR1 reads MGHRA; CDR2 reads YSYEKL. Between the trimmed V and J ends, which lost 1 base and 3 bases, there was a span of 7 bases. The CDR3 length is 13 residues. The CDR3 protein is CASSQGPGYEQYF. The CDR3 coding sequence is TGCGCCAGCAGCCAAGGTCCCGGCTACGAGCAGTACTTC.

In this sample, this clonotype turned up many times. The rearrangement uses TRBV6-4 and TRBJ2-1; 10 bases match TRBD2. The CDR3 length is 18 residues. Germline lookup yields CDR1 MRHNA and CDR2 SNTAGT. Germline trimming cut 0 bases from V and 7 bases from J; bases unmatched to any gene: 12. The CDR3 sequence is CASSDSASGSSTWNEQFF. In DNA, the CDR3 is TGTGCCAGCAGTGACTCGGCTAGCGGGAGTAGTACGTGGAATGAGCAGTTCTTC.

This clonotype was detected many times. The chain carries TRBV15 and TRBJ2-3; D possibly uses TRBD1 or TRBD2 (6 bases each). The germline V gene has CDR1 LNHNV and CDR2 YYDKDF (reference sequence). This CDR3 spans 17 amino acids. V was trimmed by 0 bases and J by 5 bases, leaving 18 bases between them. This CDR3 reads CATSRELSGAGEDTQYF. CDR3 DNA: TGTGCCACCAGCAGAGAACTCTCGGGGGCAGGGGAAGATACGCAGTATTTT.